These 26 T cell receptor beta chains originate from one sample sequenced in a study of T cells after yellow fever vaccination. Using its own MiXCR run on the 5' RACE reads, TCRdb lists one record per CDR3 protein. Of 500,000 to 700,000 distinct CDR3 sequences in the sample, 15% to 20% are singletons; the top ten hold 13% to 15%. The material sequenced was PBMCs, taken 15 days after the yellow fever booster vaccination. Every receptor here comes from a young man who received the YFV17D yellow fever vaccine.

The chain is built from TRBV7-2 and TRBJ2-3; a possible D gene is TRBD2 (5 bases). This CDR3 has 15 amino acids. Germline CDR1 SGHTA, CDR2 FQGNSA. Deletions cut 5 bases from V and 2 bases from J, with 14 bases between. CDR3 sequence (DNA): TGTGCCAGCAGCCCCGGCCGGAGGACCACAGATACGCAGTATTTT. Protein: CASSPGRRTTDTQYF.

V usage is TRBV5-1 and J usage is TRBJ1-2; the D is unclear. The germline V and J ends were trimmed by 0 bases and 2 bases, with 8 bases remaining between them. Germline CDR1 SGHRS, CDR2 YFSETQ. The CDR3 is 14 amino acids. The CDR3 protein is CASSLGEANYGYTF. The CDR3 region has the DNA TGCGCCAGCAGCTTGGGGGAGGCGAACTATGGCTACACCTTC.

The V call is TRBV6-5, the J call TRBJ2-1, with D uncertain. Germline CDR1 and CDR2: MNHEY and SVGAGI. CDR3 size: 13 residues. Trimming shortened V by 6 bases and J by 4 bases, and 10 bases separated the two germline ends. In nucleotides, the CDR3 is TGTGCCAGCAGCTATAACATTTACAATGAGCAGTTCTTC. This encodes CASSYNIYNEQFF.

A few counts support this clonotype. The V gene is TRBV2, the J gene TRBJ2-3; 8 bases align to TRBD2. Germline CDR1 SNHLY, CDR2 FYNNEI. The CDR3 extends over 14 amino acids. V dropped 7 bases and J dropped 0; count of bases not matched to a gene: 3. CDR3 sequence (DNA): TGTGCCAGCAACAGACTAGCGAGCACAGATACGCAGTATTTT. Encoded protein: CASNRLASTDTQYF.

A few counts support this clonotype. The rearrangement links TRBV6-2 or TRBV6-3 to TRBJ2-7; either TRBD1 or TRBD2 may fit D (5 bases each). Germline values: CDR1 MNHEY, CDR2 SVGEGT. V lost 8 bases to trimming and J lost 2 bases, with 10 bases between them. This CDR3 is 12 amino acids long. CDR3 coding DNA: TGTGCCAGCCGAGGGGACCCCTACGAGCAGTACTTC. This translates into CASRGDPYEQYF.

The CDR3 reads CSARDTGSYEQYF. The CDR3 region has the DNA TGCAGTGCTAGGGATACTGGCTCCTACGAGCAGTACTTC. V is TRBV20-1 and J is TRBJ2-7; D remains ambiguous. The V gene's germline CDR1 is DFQATT and CDR2 SNEGSKA (reference sequence). The CDR3 extends over 13 amino acids. V was trimmed by 3 bases and J by 0 bases, leaving 9 bases between them.

This sequence joins TRBV6-1 and TRBJ2-3; 12 nucleotides agree with TRBD2. The CDR3 length is 14 residues. The germline V gene encodes CDR1 MNHNS and CDR2 SASEGT. Losses at the gene ends were 7 bases for V and 4 bases for J; bases not matched to a gene: 3. The CDR3 protein is CASTSGRAADTQYF. As DNA, the CDR3 is TGTGCCAGCACTAGCGGGAGGGCCGCAGATACGCAGTATTTT.

This clonotype appeared a few times. A much larger clone differs from this one at a single base, so this may be a read error. V gene TRBV20-1 combines with J gene TRBJ2-3; the D is unclear. Germline V CDR1 and CDR2: DFQATT, SNEGSKA (reference sequence). V shed 4 bases and J shed 2 bases, with 1 base lying between them. The CDR3 loop spans 10 amino acids. The CDR3 DNA sequence: TGCAGTGCTATCACAGATACGCAGTATTTT. Translating it yields CSAITDTQYF.

In its sample, this clonotype was seen a few times. This chain uses TRBV20-1 with TRBJ2-3, with 9 nucleotides matching TRBD2. Germline V gene data show CDR1 as DFQATT and CDR2 as SNEGSKA (reference sequence). J lost 6 bases, V lost 6 bases, and 7 bases had no gene match. The CDR3 consists of 13 residues. The CDR3 protein is CSAVLAGGDTQYF. CDR3 sequence (DNA): TGCAGTGCGGTACTAGCGGGCGGCGATACGCAGTATTTT.

This clonotype was detected a few times. The V and J genes are TRBV19 and TRBJ2-7; TRBD1 agrees at 7 bases. With V trimmed by 4 bases and J by 1 base, 7 bases remained unmatched. Germline CDR1 and CDR2: LNHDA and SQIVND (reference sequence). The CDR3 runs 15 residues. CDR3 region: CASSSGQASSYEQYF. The CDR3 DNA follows: TGTGCCAGTAGTAGCGGACAGGCCAGTTCCTACGAGCAGTACTTC.

The gene calls are TRBV12-3 or TRBV12-4 and TRBJ2-5; D may be TRBD1 (7 bases). This CDR3 spans 13 amino acids. Between the trimmed V and J ends, which lost 10 bases and 5 bases, there was a span of 17 bases. In nucleotides, the CDR3 is TGTGCCATCCCGGAGGGGGCTGGGGAGACCCAGTACTTC. It encodes CAIPEGAGETQYF.

CDR3 DNA: TGCAGTGCCAGTCGGGAGGGCCGTTGGGAGACCCAGTACTTC. Translating it yields CSASREGRWETQYF. This rearrangement joins TRBV20-1 to TRBJ2-5; 8 bases agree with TRBD2. The CDR3 sequence is 14 residues long. Germline V gene sequence: CDR1 DFQATT, CDR2 SNEGSKA (reference sequence). The V segment lost 6 bases and the J segment 5 bases; nucleotides outside the gene matches: 11.

This clonotype came up a few times. This chain connects TRBV7-9 to TRBJ2-5; D gene unclear. Deletions cut 2 bases from V and 4 bases from J, with 11 bases between. CDR1 is SEHNR and CDR2 is FQNEAQ in the germline V gene (reference sequence). This CDR3 comprises 14 residues. The CDR3 sequence is CASSLIVARETQYF. CDR3 DNA: TGTGCCAGCAGCTTAATAGTGGCGAGAGAGACCCAGTACTTC.

The rearrangement links TRBV20-1 to TRBJ2-3; D is possibly TRBD2 (6 bases). The germline V gene encodes CDR1 DFQATT and CDR2 SNEGSKA (reference sequence). V lost 0 bases and J lost 0, with 13 bases in between. The CDR3 contains 16 residues. The CDR3 DNA is TGCAGTGCTAGAGACGTGCGGGGAACTAGCACAGATACGCAGTATTTT. Translation gives CSARDVRGTSTDTQYF.

The chain combines TRBV6-5 with TRBJ2-7, with D perhaps TRBD1 (6 bases). Trimming shortened V by 4 bases and J by 7 bases, and 20 bases separated the two germline ends. The CDR3 has 15 residues. The V gene's germline CDR1 is MNHEY and CDR2 SVGAGI. In DNA form, the CDR3 reads TGTGCCAGCAGTTCCACCTCGACAGGCCGGGGTGAGCAGTACTTC. The encoded protein is CASSSTSTGRGEQYF.

The gene calls are TRBV15 and TRBJ2-5, with 8 bases identical to TRBD1. The CDR3 has 18 residues. J lost 4 bases, V lost 0 bases, and 13 bases had no gene match. Germline assignment: CDR1 LNHNV and CDR2 YYDKDF (reference sequence). CDR3 sequence: CATSRERIRQGARETQYF. The CDR3 DNA reads as TGTGCCACCAGCAGAGAGCGGATCAGGCAGGGGGCTCGAGAGACCCAGTACTTC.

The chain recombines TRBV3-1 with TRBJ2-1; 7 bases align to TRBD2. The germline V gene encodes CDR1 LGHDT and CDR2 YNNKEL (reference sequence). V dropped 4 bases and J dropped 3; count of bases not matched to a gene: 12. This CDR3 comprises 17 residues. The CDR3 is CASSPTLRDYGYNEQFF. CDR3 bases: TGTGCCAGCAGCCCAACCCTCCGGGACTATGGCTACAATGAGCAGTTCTTC.

The chain couples TRBV29-1 to TRBJ2-5; TRBD1 matches 7 bases. V was clipped by 7 bases and J by 1 base; unmatched bases: 6. Germline assignment: CDR1 SQVTM and CDR2 ANQGSEA. The CDR3 consists of 13 residues. The CDR3 DNA is TGCAGCGCCTCCGGACAGGCCCAAGAGACCCAGTACTTC. Amino acids: CSASGQAQETQYF.

Here the CDR3 reads CASSLGGQGFDTGELFF. The CDR3 DNA reads as TGTGCCAGCAGCTTGGGGGGACAGGGGTTCGACACCGGGGAGCTGTTTTTT. The V and J genes are TRBV5-4 and TRBJ2-2, with 10 positions matching TRBD1. V gave up 0 bases and J gave up 3 bases; unmatched junction bases: 5. This CDR3 has 17 amino acids. CDR1 is SGHNT, CDR2 YYREEE, per germline (reference sequence).

The chain carries TRBV9 and TRBJ2-5; D might be TRBD1 (6 bases). Deletions cut 0 bases from V and 4 bases from J, with 10 bases between. The CDR3 sequence is 14 residues long. Germline V CDR1 and CDR2: SGDLS, YYNGEE. CDR3 residues: CASSVDLRGETQYF. The CDR3 DNA reads TGTGCCAGCAGCGTAGATCTCAGGGGAGAGACCCAGTACTTC.

This clonotype was counted only a few times. Here the CDR3 DNA reads TGTGCCAGCAGCCAAGACGGGAACACTGAAGCTTTCTTT. Its translation: CASSQDGNTEAFF. V usage is TRBV3-1 and J usage is TRBJ1-1, with D unclear. The V gene's germline CDR1 is LGHDT and CDR2 YNNKEL (reference sequence). This CDR3 has 13 residues. Trimming took 0 bases from V and 1 from J, leaving 3 bases between them.

Only a few counts were recorded for this clonotype. The chain employs TRBV6-1 and TRBJ2-2; D is uncertain. The CDR3 totals 15 residues. The V and J ends lost 6 bases and 0 bases respectively, with 11 bases between them. Germline V lookup: CDR1 MNHNS, CDR2 SASEGT. CDR3 region: CASRKEATNTGELFF. In DNA, the CDR3 is TGTGCCAGCAGGAAAGAAGCGACGAACACCGGGGAGCTGTTTTTT.

This clonotype came up a few times. V usage is TRBV7-2 and J usage is TRBJ2-3, with D hard to call. With 8 bases removed from V and 4 bases from J, the gap between germline ends came to 7 bases. Germline V gene lookup returns CDR1 SGHTA and CDR2 FQGNSA. The CDR3 has 11 residues. The CDR3 sequence is CASGDPDTQYF. The CDR3 coding sequence is TGTGCCAGCGGAGACCCAGATACGCAGTATTTT.

The chain uses TRBV9 and TRBJ2-1, with D perhaps matching TRBD1 or TRBD2 (5 bases each). The CDR3 covers 15 residues. V was shortened by 6 bases and J by 6 bases, with 19 bases between the two germline ends. CDR1 SGDLS and CDR2 YYNGEE come from the germline V gene. CDR3 amino acids: CASNRMGELGNEQFF. Written as DNA, the CDR3 is TGTGCCAGCAACCGAATGGGGGAGCTGGGCAATGAGCAGTTCTTC.

This clonotype was observed a handful of times. The chain uses TRBV25-1 and TRBJ1-2; D gene uncertain. Germline V gene sequence: CDR1 MGHDK, CDR2 SYGVNS. CDR3 length: 13 residues. Trimming took 1 base from V and 8 from J, leaving 11 bases between them. The CDR3 here is CASSESYGGGYTF. CDR3 nucleotide sequence: TGTGCCAGCAGTGAATCTTACGGAGGAGGCTACACCTTC.

The rearrangement links TRBV19 to TRBJ1-5; TRBD1 matches at 7 bases. V lost 1 base to trimming and J lost 7 bases; unmatched junction nucleotides: 4. CDR3 length equals 14 residues. Germline CDR1 and CDR2: LNHDA and SQIVND (reference sequence). CDR3 loop: CASSIGSRGQPQHF. The CDR3 nucleotides are TGTGCCAGTAGTATAGGATCCAGGGGGCAGCCCCAGCATTTT.